The 7 T cell receptor beta chains presented below share a single source sample, sequenced in a study of cytomegalovirus exposure and HLA in healthy donors. The PCR was carried out with 60 Vbeta primers and 13 Jbeta primers. Using immunoSEQ multiplex PCR, the repertoire was profiled, and TCRdb retains in-frame clones only, with some absent. The table lists fewer than 200,000 clones, about four fifths of them singletons. Sequencing was done on a sample of PBMCs. The receptors stem from a man aged 35 to 55 in good health and CMV-seropositive.

This clone was observed a few times. The chain couples TRBV27 to TRBJ1-2, with TRBD1 as a possible D gene (5 bases). The V end was cut by 6 bases, the J end by 0 bases, with 14 bases between. This CDR3 is built from 15 residues. Germline V gene lookup returns CDR1 MNHEY and CDR2 SMNVEV (reference sequence). In DNA, the CDR3 is TGTGCCAGCAGGGGGCAGGCCCAGGCTAACTATGGCTACACCTTC. This sequence encodes CASRGQAQANYGYTF.

The genes are TRBV7-8 and TRBJ1-1, with D possibly matching TRBD1 (6 bases). This CDR3 has 17 amino acids. CDR1 and CDR2 from the germline V gene are SGHVS and FQNEAQ. V was shortened by 5 bases and J by 6 bases, with 25 bases between the two germline ends. The CDR3 DNA is TGTGCCAGCAGCCCCTCCACGTTACAGGGCGGGTTCGCTGAAGCTTTCTTT. As protein: CASSPSTLQGGFAEAFF.

On this clone itself: Other DNA sequences in the same sample also yield this CDR3. V gene TRBV5-1 combines with J gene TRBJ2-7; D unclear. The germline V and J ends were trimmed by 0 bases and 3 bases, with 13 bases remaining between them. Per the germline V gene, CDR1 is SGHRS and CDR2 is YFSETQ. The CDR3 is made up of 15 amino acids. The CDR3 protein is CASSLVLDTDYEQYF. The CDR3 nucleotides are TGCGCCAGCAGCTTGGTTCTCGACACCGACTACGAGCAGTACTTC.

The chain couples TRBV27 to TRBJ1-2; maybe TRBD1 (5 bases). The ends were cut back, 5 bases at V and 4 bases at J, with 14 bases in the middle. Germline CDR1 is MNHEY and CDR2 is SMNVEV (reference sequence). CDR3 length: 14 amino acids. CDR3 in amino acids: CASSPPTGAYGYTF. CDR3 nucleotide sequence: TGTGCCAGCAGTCCTCCCACTGGGGCCTATGGCTACACCTTC.

The chain couples TRBV25-1 to TRBJ1-2, with 10 bases identical to TRBD1. Trimming removed 3 bases from V and 7 bases from J; junction bases left unmatched: 11. The germline CDR1 and CDR2 sequences are MGHDK and SYGVNS. The CDR3 is 16 residues long. The CDR3 nucleotides are TGTGCCAGCAGTGATTTCCCGGGACAGGGGAAAGGTGGCTACACCTTC. It yields the protein CASSDFPGQGKGGYTF.

Only a few counts were recorded for this clone. This rearrangement joins TRBV7-3 to TRBJ2-2; 9 bases agree with TRBD1. Germline V gene sequence: CDR1 SGHTA, CDR2 FQGTGA. CDR3 size: 16 residues. The V gene end was trimmed by 0 bases and the J gene end by 6 bases; junction bases not matched to a gene: 5. The CDR3, as DNA: TGTGCCAGCAGCTTAACGGGACAGGGTATTCCCGGGGAGCTGTTTTTT. Its translation: CASSLTGQGIPGELFF. Full variable domain (outside the CDR3, taken from reference TRBV7-3 and TRBJ2-2): GAGVSQTPSNKVTEKGKYVELRCDPISGHTALYWYRQSLGQGPEFLIYFQGTGAADDSGLPNDRFFAVRPEGSVSTLKIQRTERGDSAVYLCASSLTGQGIPGELFFGEGSRLTVL.

The V and J genes are TRBV12-5 and TRBJ1-1; 8 bases match TRBD1. Germline lookup yields CDR1 LGHNT and CDR2 FRNRAP. The junction had 6 bases not matched to a gene; V was cut back by 2 bases and J by 4 bases. The CDR3 contains 15 residues. The CDR3 reads CASGLPTGVVTEAFF. The CDR3 DNA reads as TGTGCTAGTGGTTTGCCGACAGGGGTTGTCACTGAAGCTTTCTTT.